This T cell receptor beta chain emerged from a study of blood T cell repertoires in COVID-19 (dated by TCRdb to 2019 to 2021). At the level of the whole study: Samples covering the acute and convalescent phases of COVID-19 were provided by collaborators in the United States, Italy and Spain. The prospective study material was composed of cDNA or gDNA derived from T cells, B-cell-depleted T cells, or PBMCs. The dataset comprised deeply sampled blood TCRbeta repertoires from subjects exposed to, actively infected with, or recovered from COVID-19. The repertoires were made available in a free public database intended to serve as a resource for research on the immune response to SARS-CoV-2. The samples were drawn from two sources: the first 160 participants of the ongoing ImmuneRACE study, and 1,000 to 1,500 subjects contributed by 6 global collaborators. Sample metadata almost always included a de-identified subject ID, COVID-19 status, age in years and sex. Where HLA class I and class II types were available, the types were taken from metadata supplied by the sample provider, not from assay-based typing. Results and caveats for the whole study, not just this receptor: How much clinical and demographic metadata was included differed by source and by participant, and the metadata was provided uncurated.

TCRbeta CDR3 regions were amplified from genomic DNA using the immunoSEQ Assay, a bias-controlled multiplex PCR. On the study's bioinformatics: Nucleated cell counts per sample were estimated from amplification of reference gene primers within the assay. To quantify the absolute abundance of each unique TCRbeta CDR3 rearrangement, sequence reads were collapsed and filtered. For each sample, productive Simpson clonality was calculated as the square root of Simpson's diversity index across productive rearrangements. TCRdb limited this immuneACCESS table to in-frame rearrangements with V and J called. A share of clones is missing; checked studies link under half to unresolved V genes, and the rest is unexplained. V, J and clone size were drawn from that table, and D and trimming were deduced from the DNA. The sample records 100,000 or so clones, roughly 85% of which are singletons. The ten biggest clones cover roughly 14% of the sample.

The CDR3 numbers 12 residues from cysteine through phenylalanine. Just CDR3 DNA is preserved here, 36 bases in frame from base 1. Trimming at the junction amounts to 5 bases on V and 3 bases on J, and the germline ends lie 8 bases apart. The germline V gene gives CDR1 as KGHSH and CDR2 as LQKENI. Note on this clone: Its antigen specificity is not known. One base away there is no much larger clone; base qualities are not given.

Whole blood was collected in K2EDTA tubes by collaborating institutions according to the institutions' own protocols. For TCRbeta analysis, collaborators shipped samples in one of three forms: frozen whole blood, isolated PBMCs, or DNA extracted from either of those sample types. The sequenced sample consisted of peripheral blood. This receptor chain uses TRBV18 and TRBJ2-7; the D segment could be TRBD1, given 5 matching bases. The sequence was collected from a woman older than 75 with acute or convalescent COVID-19. The DNA reads TGTGCCAGCTCATCAGACAGCTACGAGCAGTACTTC. It codes for CASSSDSYEQYF.